In this sample, the clone carrying this T cell receptor (beta chain) turned up once. Its matching antigen is unknown. The sample belongs to a study of cytomegalovirus exposure and HLA in healthy donors. The PCR was carried out with 60 Vbeta primers and 13 Jbeta primers. Clones were sequenced by immunoSEQ multiplex PCR, and TCRdb holds only the in-frame ones, with some missing. Altogether around 160,000 clones are present, under 70% being singletons, with the ten largest covering 2.8%. The germline gives CDR1 LNHDA, CDR2 SQIVND (reference sequence). The CDR3 has 14 amino acids. Trimming left V 5 bases short and J 6 bases short, with 13 bases between. Study-wide points: CMV antigen specificity was confirmed in vitro for a few CMV-associated chains.

The genes are TRBV19 and TRBJ2-2, with D unresolved. This receptor was obtained from a woman between 35 and 50 years old in good health and CMV-seropositive. The sample was PBMCs. The chain's CDR3 is CASSRVAISGELFF. DNA of the CDR3: TGTGCCAGTAGTCGCGTCGCAATCTCCGGGGAGCTGTTTTTT. The full variable domain, rest sourced from reference TRBV19 and TRBJ2-2, is DGGITQSPKYLFRKEGQNVTLSCEQNLNHDAMYWYRQDPGQGLRLIYYSQIVNDFQKGDIAEGYSVSREKKESFPLTVTSAQKNPTAFYLCASSRVAISGELFFGEGSRLTVL.